The 20 T cell receptor beta chains given below trace back to one sample, sequenced in a study of T cell changes during pregnancy in multiple sclerosis (dated 2019 in TCRdb). Libraries were made using the immunoSEQ multiplex PCR assay. The table comes from immuneACCESS by way of TCRdb, which keeps in-frame sequences with V and J called. Part of the clones is missing from these tables; in studies checked, under half for an unresolved V gene and the rest for unknown reasons. The sample table contains 50,000 to 60,000 clones; only one count was recorded for around 93% of them. The top ten clones comprise around 0.16% of the sample. This sample comprised CD4+ T cells from peripheral blood mononuclear cells, obtained after pregnancy. These receptors were taken from a female donor in good health, enrolled as a control in a pregnancy study.

The chain combines TRBV30 with TRBJ1-4; 7 bases fit TRBD1. V lost 3 bases, J lost 4 bases, and 2 bases stayed unmatched. This CDR3 is built from 13 residues. Germline V gene lookup returns CDR1 GTSNPN and CDR2 SVGIG (reference sequence). For the CDR3, the DNA is TGTGCCTGGAGAGGGGGCGTTAATGAAAAACTGTTTTTT. This sequence encodes CAWRGGVNEKLFF.

The chain carries TRBV6-5 and TRBJ1-2; D is unclear. The CDR3 is 15 amino acids. Trimming left V 0 bases short and J 8 bases short, with 16 bases between. Germline CDR1 MNHEY, CDR2 SVGAGI. The CDR3 DNA reads as TGTGCCAGCAGTTACTCGAACGGGATCCGGAGGGGCTACACCTTC. Translated: CASSYSNGIRRGYTF.

The chain combines TRBV7-9 with TRBJ1-1, with TRBD1 identical over 9 bases. The length of the CDR3 is 15 residues. Germline CDR1 and CDR2: SEHNR and FQNEAQ (reference sequence). V gave up 3 bases and J gave up 1 base; unmatched junction bases: 3. The CDR3 here is CASSLGDRENTEAFF. The CDR3 DNA sequence: TGTGCCAGCAGCTTGGGGGACAGGGAGAACACTGAAGCTTTCTTT.

The genes are TRBV2 and TRBJ2-7; 10 positions agree with TRBD1. V was clipped by 9 bases and J by 4 bases; unmatched bases: 6. The length of the CDR3 is 13 residues. Germline CDR1 SNHLY, CDR2 FYNNEI. The CDR3 loop reads CASGDRGLYEQYF. Here the CDR3 DNA reads TGTGCCAGTGGGGACAGGGGCCTATACGAGCAGTACTTC.

A single count supports this clone. The V and J genes are TRBV7-3 and TRBJ1-2; weak D call: TRBD1 (5 bases). This CDR3 comprises 13 residues. The germline V gene has CDR1 SGHTA and CDR2 FQGTGA. V was shortened by 5 bases and J by 4 bases, with 11 bases between the two germline ends. The CDR3 DNA sequence: TGTGCCAGCAGCCCAGGGTCCGGCTATGGCTACACCTTC. This codes for CASSPGSGYGYTF.

The chain recombines TRBV7-9 with TRBJ1-5; 8 bases fit TRBD1. Unmatched junction bases numbered 6, after V lost 0 bases and J lost 2 bases. The CDR3 is 17 residues long. Germline CDR1 and CDR2: SEHNR and FQNEAQ (reference sequence). This CDR3 reads CASSLAGQGRGNQPQHF. The CDR3, as DNA: TGTGCCAGCAGCTTAGCAGGACAGGGTCGAGGCAATCAGCCCCAGCATTTT.

V and J are TRBV5-1 and TRBJ2-1; 7 nucleotides line up with TRBD1. Germline loops: CDR1 SGHRS, CDR2 YFSETQ. The CDR3 loop spans 12 amino acids. The V gene end was trimmed by 4 bases and the J gene end by 8 bases; junction bases not matched to a gene: 3. In nucleotides, the CDR3 is TGCGCCAGCAGCACAGGGGTAGATGAGCAGTTCTTC. It translates to CASSTGVDEQFF.

The chain carries TRBV28 and TRBJ2-4; 12 bases line up with TRBD2. V lost 5 bases and J lost 6; bases outside the gene matches: 5. CDR3 length: 15 residues. The V gene's germline CDR1 is MDHEN and CDR2 SYDVKM. The DNA of the CDR3 is TGTGCCAGCAGTCCAACTAGCGGGGGGAGAAACATTCAGTACTTC. Translated: CASSPTSGGRNIQYF.

The chain uses TRBV7-2 and TRBJ2-1; 10 bases agree with TRBD2. The junction had 8 bases not matched to a gene; V was cut back by 1 base and J by 5 bases. The CDR3 runs to 17 residues. Germline V gene sequence: CDR1 SGHTA, CDR2 FQGNSA. CDR3 in DNA: TGTGCCAGCAGCTTAGTACTAGGTAGCGGGGGGAACAATGAGCAGTTCTTC. It is translated as CASSLVLGSGGNNEQFF.

The chain recombines TRBV15 with TRBJ1-5; D is unresolved. This CDR3 spans 14 amino acids. Germline loops: CDR1 LNHNV, CDR2 YYDKDF (reference sequence). Trimming stripped 4 bases from V and 5 bases from J, with 12 bases between. This CDR3 reads CATSKRRSDQPQHF. CDR3 bases: TGTGCCACCAGCAAGCGACGGAGTGATCAGCCCCAGCATTTT.

V usage is TRBV7-2 and J usage is TRBJ2-1; TRBD1 might be the D (6 bases). Deletions cut 2 bases from V and 7 bases from J, with 9 bases between. Germline V lookup: CDR1 SGHTA, CDR2 FQGNSA. The CDR3 covers 13 residues. The CDR3 spells CASSLSQGNEQFF. As DNA, the CDR3 is TGTGCCAGCAGCTTATCGCAGGGGAATGAGCAGTTCTTC.

The chain recombines TRBV29-1 with TRBJ1-1; possible D gene TRBD1, 6 bases. CDR1 and CDR2 from the germline V gene are SQVTM and ANQGSEA. The CDR3 runs 12 residues. The V end was cut by 7 bases, the J end by 6 bases, with 15 bases between. CDR3 loop: CSATSDSPEAFF. In DNA, the CDR3 is TGCAGCGCAACATCGGACAGCCCTGAAGCTTTCTTT.

The chain combines TRBV5-1 with TRBJ1-1; 9 bases agree with TRBD1. The CDR3 totals 15 residues. V lost 0 bases and J lost 3; bases outside the gene matches: 3. The germline V gene has CDR1 SGHRS and CDR2 YFSETQ. The CDR3 nucleotides read TGCGCCAGCAGCTTGGAAGGGACAGGGTACACTGAAGCTTTCTTT. Its translation: CASSLEGTGYTEAFF.

The chain carries TRBV29-1 and TRBJ1-3; D perhaps matches TRBD1 (5 bases). Germline values: CDR1 SQVTM, CDR2 ANQGSEA. The V end lost 5 bases, the J end lost 2 bases, and 13 bases lay between the germline ends. The CDR3 has 14 residues. CDR3 residues: CSVSGESAGNTIYF. The CDR3, as DNA: TGCAGCGTTTCGGGGGAAAGTGCTGGAAACACCATATATTTT.

The gene calls are TRBV5-4 and TRBJ1-1, with 9 bases identical to TRBD1. The CDR3 totals 12 residues. Germline V gene lookup returns CDR1 SGHNT and CDR2 YYREEE (reference sequence). The V and J ends lost 4 bases and 9 bases, in that order; junction bases with no gene match: 4. As DNA, the CDR3 is TGTGCCAGCAGCAAGGGGACAGGGAAAGCTTTCTTT. Its translation: CASSKGTGKAFF.

The V call is TRBV5-1, the J call TRBJ2-5; possible D gene TRBD1, 6 bases. CDR1 SGHRS and CDR2 YFSETQ come from the germline V gene. Trimming left V 4 bases short and J 2 bases short, with 15 bases between. The CDR3 has 15 amino acids. CDR3 sequence reads: CASSPFPGAQETQYF. CDR3 sequence (DNA): TGCGCCAGCAGCCCTTTCCCAGGGGCGCAAGAGACCCAGTACTTC.

The chain uses TRBV7-9 and TRBJ2-7; possibly TRBD1 for D (5 bases). Germline V CDR1 and CDR2: SEHNR, FQNEAQ (reference sequence). Deletions cut 5 bases from V and 7 bases from J, with 9 bases between. CDR3 length equals 11 residues. The CDR3 DNA reads TGTGCCAGCAGCACACGACAGGAGCAGTACTTC. As protein: CASSTRQEQYF.

This rearrangement joins TRBV18 to TRBJ1-2; 8 bases fit TRBD1. This CDR3 spans 15 amino acids. Germline CDR1 and CDR2: KGHSH and LQKENI. J lost 4 bases, V lost 3 bases, and 7 bases had no gene match. CDR3 DNA: TGTGCCAGCTCACCTTTGCCGGGACAGGTCTATGGCTACACCTTC. Its protein is CASSPLPGQVYGYTF.

The chain links TRBV28 to TRBJ1-2, with D possibly matching TRBD1 (6 bases). Germline V gene sequence: CDR1 MDHEN, CDR2 SYDVKM. The CDR3 runs 13 residues. V was pared by 10 bases and J by 4 bases, with 16 bases between. CDR3 coding DNA: TGTGCCATCAGCCAGGGGCGGATCTATGGCTACACCTTC. Translating it yields CAISQGRIYGYTF.

In its sample, this clone was seen a few times. V gene TRBV4-2 combines with J gene TRBJ1-5; TRBD1 matches 11 bases. The V gene end was trimmed by 4 bases and the J gene end by 9 bases; junction bases not matched to a gene: 5. CDR1 is LGHNA and CDR2 is YNFKEQ in the germline V gene. This CDR3 is built from 14 residues. The CDR3 DNA follows: TGTGCCAGCAGCCCGGGACAGGGGGAGAGGCCCCAGCATTTT. This sequence encodes CASSPGQGERPQHF.